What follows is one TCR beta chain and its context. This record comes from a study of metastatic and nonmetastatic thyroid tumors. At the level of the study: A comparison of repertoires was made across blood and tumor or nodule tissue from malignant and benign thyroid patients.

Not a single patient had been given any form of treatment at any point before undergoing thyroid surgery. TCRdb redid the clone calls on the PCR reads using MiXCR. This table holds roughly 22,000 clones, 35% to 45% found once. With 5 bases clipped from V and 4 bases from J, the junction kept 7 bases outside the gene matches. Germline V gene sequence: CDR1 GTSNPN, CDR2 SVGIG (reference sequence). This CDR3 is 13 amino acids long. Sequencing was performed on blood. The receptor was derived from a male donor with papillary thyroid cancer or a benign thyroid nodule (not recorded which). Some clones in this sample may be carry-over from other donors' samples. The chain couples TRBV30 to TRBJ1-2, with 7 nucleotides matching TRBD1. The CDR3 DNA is TGTGCCTGGTACAGGGGCCCCTTCTATGGCTACACCTTC. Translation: CAWYRGPFYGYTF.